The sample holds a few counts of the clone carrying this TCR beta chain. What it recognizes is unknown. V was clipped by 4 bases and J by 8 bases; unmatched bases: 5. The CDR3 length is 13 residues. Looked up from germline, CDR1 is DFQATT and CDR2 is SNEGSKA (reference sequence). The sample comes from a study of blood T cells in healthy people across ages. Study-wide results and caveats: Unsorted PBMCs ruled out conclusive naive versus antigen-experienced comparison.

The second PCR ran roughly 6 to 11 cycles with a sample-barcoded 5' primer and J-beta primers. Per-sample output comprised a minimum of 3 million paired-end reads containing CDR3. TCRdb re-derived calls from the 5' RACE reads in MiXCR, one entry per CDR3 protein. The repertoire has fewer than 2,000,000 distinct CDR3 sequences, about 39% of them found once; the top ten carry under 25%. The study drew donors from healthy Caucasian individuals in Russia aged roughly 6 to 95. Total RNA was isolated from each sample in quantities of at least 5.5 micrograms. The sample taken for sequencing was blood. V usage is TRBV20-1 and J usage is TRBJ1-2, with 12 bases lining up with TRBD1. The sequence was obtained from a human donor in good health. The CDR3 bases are TGCAGTGCTACCGGGACAGGGGGCAAAGGCTACACCTTC. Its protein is CSATGTGGKGYTF.